These 13 T cell receptor beta chains share one sample of origin, sequenced in a study of CD8 T cells in ankylosing spondylitis. TCRdb fed the 5' RACE reads into MiXCR, producing one record per CDR3 protein. The profile covers more than 150,000 distinct CDR3 sequences, with around a sixth appearing a single time and more than 3.5% taken by the ten largest. Specimen: blood, either unsorted or a sorted T cell fraction (not recorded which). The source of these receptors is a male donor aged 5-29 years with ankylosing spondylitis or in good health (not recorded which).

This clonotype has ten or more counts. This chain links TRBV9 with TRBJ2-3; D is perhaps TRBD2 (5 bases). Germline assignment: CDR1 SGDLS and CDR2 YYNGEE. V was pared by 4 bases and J by 6 bases, with 18 bases between. This CDR3 contains 15 residues. CDR3: CASSSRGQFKDTQYF. In DNA, the CDR3 is TGTGCCAGCAGCTCTAGAGGGCAGTTCAAGGATACGCAGTATTTT.

This clonotype was picked up many times. This sequence joins TRBV18 and TRBJ2-5, with 9 bases lining up with TRBD1. Germline-derived CDR1 and CDR2 are KGHSH and LQKENI. V shed 4 bases, J shed 1 base, and the junction held 7 bases outside the gene matches. The CDR3 loop spans 16 amino acids. This chain's CDR3 is CASSLGTGGGQETQYF. DNA of the CDR3: TGTGCCAGCTCACTGGGAACAGGGGGCGGCCAAGAGACCCAGTACTTC.

In this sample, this clonotype turned up many times. This may come from a read error, since a much larger clone is one base off. The chain combines TRBV27 with TRBJ1-2; D not certain. The CDR3 extends over 13 amino acids. Germline V CDR1 and CDR2: MNHEY, SMNVEV (reference sequence). The CDR3 DNA reads TGTGCCAGCAGTTTATCAAGCGTTGGTGGCTACCCCTTC. This gives the protein CASSLSSVGGYPF.

There are many counts of this clonotype. V is TRBV5-1 and J is TRBJ1-4, with D possibly being TRBD1 (5 bases). Germline CDR1 and CDR2: SGHRS and YFSETQ. The V and J ends lost 0 bases and 8 bases respectively, with 14 bases between them. The CDR3 contains 15 residues. Here the CDR3 reads CASSLDGLSGEKLFF. The CDR3 DNA sequence: TGCGCCAGCAGCTTGGACGGCCTCTCAGGGGAAAAACTGTTTTTT.

J is TRBJ2-7 and V is TRBV20-1; 11 nucleotides match TRBD2. CDR1 is DFQATT, CDR2 SNEGSKA, per germline (reference sequence). This CDR3 comprises 18 residues. V was clipped by 0 bases and J by 5 bases; unmatched bases: 15. The CDR3 here is CSARDARTRLAGNDEQYF. As DNA, the CDR3 is TGCAGTGCTAGAGACGCCCGAACTCGACTAGCGGGAAACGACGAGCAGTACTTC.

This clonotype showed up many times. V gene TRBV2 combines with J gene TRBJ2-7; 10 bases agree with TRBD1. Per germline, CDR1 SNHLY and CDR2 FYNNEI. CDR3 length: 13 amino acids. J lost 4 bases, V lost 6 bases, and 3 bases had no gene match. CDR3 sequence reads: CASRGTGAYEQYF. DNA for the CDR3: TGTGCCAGCAGAGGGACAGGGGCTTACGAGCAGTACTTC.

This clonotype was detected ten times or more. This sequence joins TRBV7-2 and TRBJ2-3; D might be TRBD2 (6 bases). The ends were cut back, 2 bases at V and 2 bases at J, with 11 bases in the middle. The CDR3 runs 15 residues. CDR1 and CDR2 (germline): SGHTA, FQGNSA. CDR3 amino acids: CASSLIGGNTDTQYF. The CDR3 nucleotides read TGTGCCAGCAGCTTAATCGGCGGGAACACAGATACGCAGTATTTT.

This clonotype was detected ten times or more. The chain joins TRBV7-9 to TRBJ2-5; maybe TRBD2 (5 bases). The CDR3 loop spans 13 amino acids. CDR1 SEHNR and CDR2 FQNEAQ come from the germline V gene (reference sequence). V lost 5 bases to trimming and J lost 4 bases, with 11 bases between them. For the CDR3, the DNA is TGTGCCAGCAGCGAGAGGGCGGCAGAGACCCAGTACTTC. Encoded protein: CASSERAAETQYF.

Ten or more counts support this clonotype. This CDR3 is CASSSSSSLGYTF. The DNA for the CDR3 is TGTGCCAGCAGCTCATCCAGTTCCTTGGGCTACACCTTC. The chain combines TRBV11-1 with TRBJ1-2; D not resolved. Germline V CDR1 and CDR2: SGHAT, FQDESV (reference sequence). The CDR3 is made up of 13 amino acids. Trimming pared 4 bases from V and 8 bases from J, leaving 14 bases between.

This clonotype was recorded many times. The CDR3 region is CASSPARESEFNEQFF. The CDR3 coding sequence is TGTGCCAGCAGCCCAGCGCGGGAGTCGGAATTCAATGAGCAGTTCTTC. V gene TRBV7-9 combines with J gene TRBJ2-1; 7 positions match TRBD2. Germline CDR1 is SEHNR and CDR2 is FQNEAQ (reference sequence). The CDR3 sequence is 16 residues long. With 5 bases clipped from V and 6 bases from J, the junction kept 13 bases outside the gene matches.

The gene calls are TRBV29-1 and TRBJ2-6; 8 bases match TRBD2. Germline V gene lookup returns CDR1 SQVTM and CDR2 ANQGSEA. The CDR3 has 14 amino acids. J lost 2 bases, V lost 6 bases, and 3 bases had no gene match. The CDR3 is CSVREGAGANVLTF. In DNA, the CDR3 is TGCAGCGTCCGGGAGGGCGCTGGGGCCAACGTCCTGACTTTC.

The chain has TRBV6-6 and TRBJ2-1; possibly TRBD1 for D (5 bases). CDR1 and CDR2 from the germline V gene are MNHNY and SVGAGI (reference sequence). Deletions cut 4 bases from V and 3 bases from J, with 16 bases between. The CDR3 runs 16 residues. This chain's CDR3 is CASSCQGATYYNEQFF. CDR3 in DNA: TGTGCCAGCAGTTGTCAAGGGGCAACCTACTACAATGAGCAGTTCTTC.

This clonotype was seen repeatedly, ten times or more. The gene calls are TRBV12-3 or TRBV12-4 and TRBJ2-2; D is perhaps TRBD1 (6 bases). V was cut by 5 bases and J by 7 bases, with 20 bases left in between. This CDR3 comprises 16 residues. The DNA for the CDR3 is TGTGCCAGCAGTGGTGAAGACAGGTTATTGGTCGGGGAGCTGTTTTTT. This encodes CASSGEDRLLVGELFF.